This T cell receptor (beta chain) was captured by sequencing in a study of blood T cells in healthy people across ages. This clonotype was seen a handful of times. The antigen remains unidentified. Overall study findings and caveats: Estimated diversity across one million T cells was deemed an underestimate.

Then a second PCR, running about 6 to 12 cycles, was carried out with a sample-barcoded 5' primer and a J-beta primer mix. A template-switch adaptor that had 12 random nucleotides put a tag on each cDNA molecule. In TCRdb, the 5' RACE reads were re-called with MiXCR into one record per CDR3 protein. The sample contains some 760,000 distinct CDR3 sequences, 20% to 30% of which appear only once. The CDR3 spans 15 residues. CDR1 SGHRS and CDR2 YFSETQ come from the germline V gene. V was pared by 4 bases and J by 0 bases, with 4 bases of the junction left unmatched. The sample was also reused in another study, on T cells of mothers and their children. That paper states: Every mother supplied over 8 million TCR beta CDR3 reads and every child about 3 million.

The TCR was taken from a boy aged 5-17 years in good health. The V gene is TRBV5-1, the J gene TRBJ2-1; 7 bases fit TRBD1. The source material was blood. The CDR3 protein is CASSAWDSSYNEQFF. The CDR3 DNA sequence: TGCGCCAGCAGCGCGTGGGACAGCTCCTACAATGAGCAGTTCTTC.